This T cell receptor beta chain was sequenced for a study of shared clonotypes between healthy human individuals. Authors' analysis steps: ImmunoSEQ output lacked quality scores and full-length reads, limiting matched filtering. TCRdb's copy holds only in-frame clones and misses some; the assay was immunoSEQ multiplex PCR. D and trimming were read from the DNA, whereas the V and J calls and clone size are those reported in that table. The sample includes 2 million to 2.5 million clones, just under 95% of them seen just once. CDR3 length: 16 amino acids. With V trimmed by 4 bases and J by 3 bases, 9 bases remained unmatched. Germline V gene lookup returns CDR1 SEHNR and CDR2 FQNEAQ (reference sequence).

This TCR derives from a man aged 18 to 35 in good health. Some clones in this sample may be carry-over from other donors' samples. Sample: naive CD4+ T cells from PBMCs. Subset described: CD45RA+ positively selected. The chain joins TRBV7-9 to TRBJ2-3, with 8 nucleotides matching TRBD1. The CDR3 loop is CASSSPDRAGTDTQYF. For the CDR3, the DNA is TGTGCCAGCAGCTCCCCGGACAGGGCTGGTACAGATACGCAGTATTTT.